This T cell receptor beta chain was obtained from a study of blood T cell repertoires in COVID-19. Study details: Both acute and convalescent COVID-19 samples were obtained from the United States, Italy and Spain. PBMCs, B-cell-depleted T cells, or T cells provided the cDNA or gDNA that made up the material.

This CDR3 is 16 amino acids long. Germline CDR1 reads LGHNA; CDR2 reads YNFKEQ. V was clipped by 1 base and J by 2 bases, with 14 bases between them. In the study's own analysis: Amplification of reference gene primers was used by the study to estimate nucleated cell counts. Clones were sequenced by immunoSEQ multiplex PCR, and TCRdb holds only the in-frame ones, with some missing. V, J and clone size were drawn from that table, and D and trimming were deduced from the DNA. The repertoire holds 70,000 to 75,000 clones, with about four fifths as singletons. This chain uses TRBV4-2 with TRBJ1-2; D is unresolved. The sequence derives from an older woman with acute or convalescent COVID-19. The material sequenced was peripheral blood. The CDR3 bases are TGTGCCAGCAGCCAAGGCTCTGCAGGTGCCAACTATGGCTACACCTTC. Translating it yields CASSQGSAGANYGYTF.